The 21 T cell receptor beta chains in this list originate from one sample, sequenced in a study of PD-L1 blockade in urothelial cancer. Using immunoSEQ multiplex PCR, the repertoire was profiled, and TCRdb retains in-frame clones only, with some absent. The sample yields around 70,000 clones, roughly 88% seen once. Noted time point: pretreatment peripheral blood. Source: PBMCs, taken around atezolizumab (anti-PD-L1) treatment. The receptors derive from a man in his 70s with urothelial cancer.

The chain links TRBV18 to TRBJ2-7; TRBD2 aligns across 10 bases. V trimming: 5 bases; J trimming: 2 bases; junction bases outside the gene matches: 18. Germline CDR1 reads KGHSH; CDR2 reads LQKENI. The CDR3 has 19 amino acids. CDR3 residues: CASSSNTLAGALGAYEQYF. The CDR3 nucleotides are TGTGCCAGCTCATCGAATACGCTAGCGGGAGCTCTAGGTGCCTACGAGCAGTACTTC. Variable domain in full (rest from reference TRBV18 and TRBJ2-7): NAGVMQNPRHLVRRRGQEARLRCSPMKGHSHVYWYRQLPEEGLKFMVYLQKENIIDESGMPKERFSAEFPKEGPSILRIQQVVRGDSAAYFCASSSNTLAGALGAYEQYFGPGTRLTVT.

The rearrangement uses TRBV2 and TRBJ2-7; unclear D gene. V lost 1 base and J lost 3, with 4 bases in between. CDR1 is SNHLY, CDR2 FYNNEI, per germline. There are 12 residues in the CDR3. CDR3 loop: CASSEGYYEQYF. CDR3 nucleotide sequence: TGTGCCAGCAGTGAAGGCTACTACGAGCAGTACTTC.

The V and J genes are TRBV28 and TRBJ2-2, with D tentatively TRBD1 (5 bases). The germline gives CDR1 MDHEN, CDR2 SYDVKM. V dropped 3 bases and J dropped 1 base, with 9 bases sitting between them. This CDR3 comprises 15 residues. This CDR3 is CASSLAQGNTGELFF. The DNA of the CDR3 is TGTGCCAGCAGTTTGGCTCAGGGGAACACCGGGGAGCTGTTTTTT.

The CDR3, as DNA: TGTGCCAGCAGCTTATGGCTAGCGGGGGGGAATGAGCAGTTCTTC. As protein: CASSLWLAGGNEQFF. The chain links TRBV7-2 to TRBJ2-1; 12 nucleotides agree with TRBD2. The CDR3 contains 15 residues. Germline V gives CDR1 SGHTA, CDR2 FQGNSA. Unmatched junction bases numbered 3, after V lost 2 bases and J lost 7 bases.

This rearrangement joins TRBV2 to TRBJ2-5, with D unresolved. The germline CDR1 and CDR2 sequences are SNHLY and FYNNEI. V was clipped by 3 bases and J by 6 bases, with 5 bases between them. The CDR3 spans 11 residues. The CDR3 sequence is CASSDWQTQYF. The CDR3 nucleotides are TGTGCCAGCAGTGATTGGCAGACCCAGTACTTC.

The chain has TRBV5-6 and TRBJ1-1; no clear D gene. Trimming pared 4 bases from V and 4 bases from J, leaving 11 bases between. The germline CDR1 and CDR2 sequences are SGHDT and YYEEEE. The CDR3 loop spans 13 amino acids. CDR3 sequence: CASSKTLGTEAFF. CDR3 coding DNA: TGTGCCAGCAGCAAGACATTGGGCACTGAAGCTTTCTTT.

V and J are TRBV28 and TRBJ2-1; 9 nucleotides line up with TRBD2. The CDR3 has 14 residues. The V gene end was trimmed by 5 bases and the J gene end by 10 bases; junction bases not matched to a gene: 9. The germline gives CDR1 MDHEN, CDR2 SYDVKM. The CDR3 DNA sequence: TGTGCCAGCAGTGGGGCTAGCGGGGCCAGAGAGCAGTTCTTC. This codes for CASSGASGAREQFF.

CDR3 amino acids: CASSGGTGPRALQYF. DNA for the CDR3: TGTGCCAGCAGCGGGGGGACCGGACCGAGGGCTCTTCAGTACTTC. The gene calls are TRBV6-5 and TRBJ2-4; the match to TRBD2 covers 7 bases. This CDR3 is 15 amino acids long. Germline values: CDR1 MNHEY, CDR2 SVGAGI. V dropped 6 bases and J dropped 11; count of bases not matched to a gene: 16.

J is TRBJ1-5 and V is TRBV11-2; no firm D call. In germline, CDR1 is SGHAT, CDR2 FQNNGV. Deletions cut 0 bases from V and 3 bases from J, with 3 bases between. The CDR3 totals 13 residues. CDR3 sequence reads: CASSLDYNQPQHF. CDR3 in DNA: TGTGCCAGCAGCTTAGATTACAATCAGCCCCAGCATTTT.

The chain combines TRBV2 with TRBJ2-3, with D possibly being TRBD2 (6 bases). The germline gives CDR1 SNHLY, CDR2 FYNNEI. Trimming cost V 7 bases and J 4 bases, with 15 bases left between them. The CDR3 contains 14 residues. CDR3 sequence reads: CASKGQWEADTQYF. As DNA, the CDR3 is TGTGCCAGCAAAGGCCAATGGGAGGCAGATACGCAGTATTTT.

The chain employs TRBV28 and TRBJ2-1; a possible D gene is TRBD2 (5 bases). From germline, CDR1 is MDHEN and CDR2 SYDVKM. This CDR3 comprises 13 residues. Trimming removed 5 bases from V and 10 bases from J, with 15 bases in between. The CDR3 bases are TGTGCCAGCAGTCCTGGGCTTGGGAGAGAGCAGTTCTTC. Protein: CASSPGLGREQFF.

This clone has just one count. V usage is TRBV2 and J usage is TRBJ2-7; D is ambiguous. The CDR3 covers 13 residues. Per the germline V gene, CDR1 is SNHLY and CDR2 is FYNNEI. V lost 2 bases and J lost 6, with 11 bases in between. Here the CDR3 DNA reads TGTGCCAGCAGTGAATTCGGTGTATTCGAGCAGTACTTC. It specifies CASSEFGVFEQYF.

This clone turned up a few times. The chain combines TRBV28 with TRBJ2-3; 7 bases fit TRBD2. J lost 9 bases, V lost 3 bases, and 6 bases had no gene match. CDR1 is MDHEN, CDR2 SYDVKM, per germline. This CDR3 is 13 amino acids long. The CDR3 nucleotides are TGTGCCAGCAGTTTGAGAAGCGGGATGACGCAGTATTTT. Protein product: CASSLRSGMTQYF. The variable domain in full, completed from reference TRBV28 and TRBJ2-3, reads DVKVTQSSRYLVKRTGEKVFLECVQDMDHENMFWYRQDPGLGLRLIYFSYDVKMKEKGDIPEGYSVSREKKERFSLILESASTNQTSMYLCASSLRSGMTQYFGPGTRLTVL.

The CDR3 DNA is TGCGCCAGCACCGAGACCATCCGGGGCAAAAACATTCAGTACTTC. Translated: CASTETIRGKNIQYF. The rearrangement links TRBV5-1 to TRBJ2-4, with a tentative D call TRBD2 (5 bases). This CDR3 is 15 amino acids long. Trimming removed 6 bases at V and 3 bases at J, with 16 bases between. CDR1 SGHRS and CDR2 YFSETQ come from the germline V gene.

This rearrangement joins TRBV29-1 to TRBJ2-5; D remains unclear. The CDR3 length is 11 residues. V was trimmed by 0 bases and J by 7 bases, leaving 6 bases between them. Germline lookup yields CDR1 SQVTM and CDR2 ANQGSEA. The CDR3 loop is CSVEDAGTQYF. As DNA, the CDR3 is TGCAGCGTTGAAGATGCAGGGACCCAGTACTTC.

The chain links TRBV10-2 to TRBJ2-3, with D possibly TRBD2 on 6 matching bases. Trimming stripped 2 bases from V and 3 bases from J, with 15 bases between. The CDR3 loop spans 16 amino acids. Looked up from germline, CDR1 is WSHSY and CDR2 is SAAADI. The CDR3 nucleotides are TGCGCCAGCAGTGAGCCCCGGCAGGCGGGAACAGATACGCAGTATTTT. This codes for CASSEPRQAGTDTQYF.

The rearrangement uses TRBV5-1 and TRBJ2-7; D may be TRBD1 (6 bases). The CDR3 sequence is 14 residues long. The V gene lost 4 bases and the J gene lost 11 bases, with 22 bases spanning the gap. Germline-derived CDR1 and CDR2 are SGHRS and YFSETQ. The CDR3 bases are TGCGCCAGCAGCGGGGCCCAGGGGAGCCGTAGGGAGTACTTC. It translates to CASSGAQGSRREYF. The whole variable domain, remainder taken from reference TRBV5-1 and TRBJ2-7, is KAGVTQTPRYLIKTRGQQVTLSCSPISGHRSVSWYQQTPGQGLQFLFEYFSETQRNKGNFPGRFSGRQFSNSRSEMNVSTLELGDSALYLCASSGAQGSRREYFGPGTRLTVT.

The CDR3 loop is CASSANRGNTEAFF. The DNA for the CDR3 is TGTGCCAGCTCGGCCAACAGGGGTAACACTGAAGCTTTCTTT. The chain combines TRBV18 with TRBJ1-1, with 7 bases matching TRBD1. Unmatched junction bases numbered 6, after V lost 6 bases and J lost 2 bases. Germline CDR1 and CDR2: KGHSH and LQKENI. This CDR3 has 14 residues.

The genes are TRBV15 and TRBJ2-7; tentative D call: TRBD1 (6 bases). Germline CDR1 and CDR2: LNHNV and YYDKDF (reference sequence). V was pared by 0 bases and J by 5 bases, with 8 bases between. This CDR3 contains 13 residues. This CDR3 reads CATSRDRQDEQYF. CDR3 in DNA: TGTGCCACCAGCAGAGATCGACAGGACGAGCAGTACTTC.

This clone showed up just once. V is TRBV5-5 and J is TRBJ2-5; TRBD2 matches at 8 bases. Germline CDR1 SGHKS, CDR2 YYEKEE (reference sequence). The CDR3 runs 14 residues. V trimming: 2 bases; J trimming: 5 bases; junction bases outside the gene matches: 5. CDR3 bases: TGTGCCAGCAGCTTAGCGGGAGCGGGGGAGACCCAGTACTTC. This sequence encodes CASSLAGAGETQYF.

The chain employs TRBV10-1 and TRBJ2-5, with 8 positions matching TRBD2. V dropped 0 bases and J dropped 5; count of bases not matched to a gene: 5. The CDR3 is 15 amino acids. Germline V gene sequence: CDR1 WNHNN, CDR2 SYGVQD (reference sequence). In nucleotides, the CDR3 is TGCGCCAGCAGTGAGTCGCCGGGAGGGCCGGAGACCCAGTACTTC. As protein: CASSESPGGPETQYF.